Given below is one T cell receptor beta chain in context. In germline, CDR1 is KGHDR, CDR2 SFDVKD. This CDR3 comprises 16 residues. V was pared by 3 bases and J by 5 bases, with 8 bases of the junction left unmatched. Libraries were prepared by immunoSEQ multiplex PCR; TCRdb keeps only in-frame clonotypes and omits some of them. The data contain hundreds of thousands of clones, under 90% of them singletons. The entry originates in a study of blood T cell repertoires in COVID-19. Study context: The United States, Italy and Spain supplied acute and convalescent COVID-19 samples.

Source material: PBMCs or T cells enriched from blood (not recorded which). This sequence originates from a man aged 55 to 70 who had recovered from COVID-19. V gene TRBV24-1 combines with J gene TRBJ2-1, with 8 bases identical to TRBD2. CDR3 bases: TGTGCCACCAGTGATCCGGGAGCGGGAGATCACAATGAGCAGTTCTTC. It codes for CATSDPGAGDHNEQFF.